This T cell receptor (beta chain) was observed in a study of T cells in Graves' hyperthyroidism and ophthalmopathy. Study-level results: A model of 13 V-J pairs discriminated ophthalmopathy from stable hyperthyroidism.

Amplified TCR beta CDR3 regions derived from RNA transcripts. HTBI primers were the set used in a first-round RT-PCR of the TCR CDR3. From the multiplex PCR reads, TCRdb called clonotypes with MiXCR, one entry per CDR3 protein. There are under 650,000 distinct CDR3 sequences in the sample; 15% to 20% occur only once, and around 4% lies in the top ten. This clonotype has a handful of counts. Its antigen is still unknown. This clonotype was obtained from a woman aged 25 to 39 with Graves' hyperthyroidism. Source material: blood.

CDR3 protein: CASSLPGQGSRNEQFF. CDR3 in DNA: TGTGCCAGCAGCCTCCCTGGACAGGGGAGTCGAAATGAGCAGTTCTTC. V and J are TRBV6-1 and TRBJ2-1, with 9 bases lining up with TRBD1. Trimming at V came to 6 bases and at J to 7 bases, leaving 13 bases not matched to a gene. CDR1 MNHNS and CDR2 SASEGT come from the germline V gene. This CDR3 comprises 16 residues.